The TCR beta chain under discussion was sequenced for a study of cytomegalovirus exposure and HLA in healthy donors. Regarding the study as a whole: More clonal expansion characterized HLA-associated TCR beta chains than equally common others in a later analysis. Being productive about 90% or about 30% of the time was typical of most TCR beta V segments in an earlier analysis. The authors considered a cluster of highly shared sequence variants likely to be a sequencing artifact.

Only a few counts were recorded for this clone. Antigen unknown. Primers included in the PCR were 60 Vbeta and 13 Jbeta primers. Generated by immunoSEQ multiplex PCR, the TCRdb table keeps only in-frame clones and is missing some. The sample records fewer than 250,000 clones, about 75% being singletons. The germline V gene encodes CDR1 SGHTA and CDR2 FQGTGA. V lost 5 bases and J lost 8; bases outside the gene matches: 3. This CDR3 region has 13 residues. V and J are TRBV7-3 and TRBJ1-4, with 9 positions matching TRBD1. Sequenced material: PBMCs. The source is a woman in her twenties or thirties in good health and CMV-seronegative. The CDR3 loop is CASSQDRGEKLFF. CDR3 nucleotide sequence: TGTGCCAGCAGCCAGGACAGGGGAGAAAAACTGTTTTTT.